The next 23 T cell receptor beta chains were all read from a single sample in a study of blood T cell repertoires in COVID-19. Sequenced by immunoSEQ multiplex PCR; TCRdb stores in-frame clones only, minus some. Counted here are about 70,000 clones, roughly four fifths occurring once; the ten biggest clones make up approximately 1.9%. Sequencing used peripheral blood. These receptors originate from a woman in her fifties or sixties with acute or convalescent COVID-19.

This clone has a handful of counts. The chain recombines TRBV4-1 with TRBJ2-1; 9 nucleotides line up with TRBD2. Unmatched junction bases numbered 3, after V lost 0 bases and J lost 6 bases. This CDR3 is built from 15 residues. CDR1 MGHRA and CDR2 YSYEKL come from the germline V gene. The chain's CDR3 is CASSQDGGLANEQFF. CDR3 DNA sequence: TGCGCCAGCAGCCAAGATGGGGGACTAGCCAATGAGCAGTTCTTC.

CDR3 region: CASSQYVRGAPTPTQETQYF. CDR3 nucleotide sequence: TGCGCCAGCAGCCAATACGTGCGGGGGGCACCCACGCCTACCCAAGAGACCCAGTACTTC. J is TRBJ2-5 and V is TRBV4-1, with TRBD2 matching over 8 bases. In germline, CDR1 is MGHRA, CDR2 YSYEKL. Trimming took 2 bases from V and 1 from J; bases not matched to a gene: 18. This CDR3 is 20 amino acids long.

This chain links TRBV5-6 with TRBJ1-6; D gene unclear. Germline V gene lookup returns CDR1 SGHDT and CDR2 YYEEEE. The CDR3 extends over 14 amino acids. V lost 0 bases, J lost 9 bases, and 10 bases lay in between. CDR3: CASSLEAGISPLHF. DNA for the CDR3: TGTGCCAGCAGCTTGGAGGCGGGTATTTCACCCCTCCACTTT.

This chain uses TRBV6-4 with TRBJ2-2, with 9 nucleotides matching TRBD2. Germline lookup yields CDR1 MRHNA and CDR2 SNTAGT. Unmatched junction bases numbered 6, after V lost 9 bases and J lost 4 bases. This CDR3 contains 14 residues. In DNA form, the CDR3 reads TGTGCCAGTAGCGGGAGTAGTGGCACCGGGGAGCTGTTTTTT. Its protein is CASSGSSGTGELFF.

J is TRBJ2-7 and V is TRBV4-1, with 8 bases that match TRBD2. Losses at the gene ends were 1 base for V and 4 bases for J; bases not matched to a gene: 9. Germline V lookup: CDR1 MGHRA, CDR2 YSYEKL. This CDR3 is built from 16 residues. The CDR3 here is CASSQGETGGPYEQYF. The CDR3 coding sequence is TGCGCCAGCAGCCAAGGAGAGACGGGGGGGCCTTACGAGCAGTACTTC.

The chain links TRBV5-6 to TRBJ2-1; tentatively, D is TRBD2 (6 bases). Germline-derived CDR1 and CDR2 are SGHDT and YYEEEE. V was cut by 4 bases and J by 7 bases, with 21 bases left in between. The CDR3 runs 16 residues. The CDR3 protein is CASSTTGGVLGNEQFF. The CDR3 DNA reads TGTGCCAGCAGCACGACGGGCGGGGTCCTAGGTAATGAGCAGTTCTTC.

This chain joins TRBV5-1 and TRBJ1-1; D is uncertain. V was pared by 0 bases and J by 1 base, with 13 bases between. The CDR3 extends over 16 amino acids. Germline loops: CDR1 SGHRS, CDR2 YFSETQ. In nucleotides, the CDR3 is TGCGCCAGCAGCTTGGAGGCAGGTCTTCGGAACACTGAAGCTTTCTTT. As protein: CASSLEAGLRNTEAFF.

The V call is TRBV3-1 (or the pseudogene TRBV3-2), the J call TRBJ1-6; TRBD1 agrees at 7 bases. Trimming cost V 2 bases and J 10 bases; bases outside gene matches: 2. Germline V lookup: CDR1 LGHDT, CDR2 YNNKEL (reference sequence). The CDR3 runs 13 residues. In DNA, the CDR3 is TGTGCCAGCAGCCAAACAGGGGAATCACCCCTCCACTTT. Amino acid sequence: CASSQTGESPLHF.

This sequence joins TRBV18 and TRBJ2-7; possibly TRBD1 for D (6 bases). CDR1 is KGHSH, CDR2 LQKENI, per germline. V was cut by 0 bases and J by 0 bases, with 9 bases left in between. This CDR3 contains 15 residues. Written as DNA, the CDR3 is TGTGCCAGCTCACCACCACCAGGGGCCTCCTACGAGCAGTACTTC. Translation: CASSPPPGASYEQYF.

The chain links TRBV5-4 to TRBJ2-5; TRBD1 might be the D (6 bases). CDR1 is SGHNT and CDR2 is YYREEE in the germline V gene (reference sequence). Trimming shortened V by 1 base and J by 3 bases, and 10 bases separated the two germline ends. The CDR3 has 14 residues. The DNA for the CDR3 is TGTGCCAGCAGCTTGTTGGGGGCCGAAGAGACCCAGTACTTC. Its translation is CASSLLGAEETQYF.

This chain links TRBV18 with TRBJ1-2, with a weak D call TRBD1 (5 bases). The V gene lost 0 bases and the J gene lost 6 bases, with 11 bases spanning the gap. CDR3 size: 14 residues. Germline V gives CDR1 KGHSH, CDR2 LQKENI. As DNA, the CDR3 is TGTGCCAGCTCACCACCTCAGAAAGGGGATGGCTACACCTTC. This translates into CASSPPQKGDGYTF.

This clone has only a few counts. The chain employs TRBV5-1 and TRBJ1-5; D uncertain. Germline CDR1 SGHRS, CDR2 YFSETQ. The V gene lost 4 bases and the J gene lost 4 bases, with 15 bases spanning the gap. The CDR3 is made up of 15 amino acids. The CDR3, as DNA: TGCGCCAGCAGCATATCGGGGATCCCAAATCAGCCCCAGCATTTT. Its protein product is CASSISGIPNQPQHF.

The chain employs TRBV5-5 and TRBJ1-5; D is undetermined. Trimming pared 3 bases from V and 0 bases from J, leaving 10 bases between. The germline V gene has CDR1 SGHKS and CDR2 YYEKEE (reference sequence). The CDR3 length is 15 residues. The CDR3: CASSSGVYSNQPQHF. The DNA for the CDR3 is TGTGCCAGCAGCTCGGGAGTTTATAGCAATCAGCCCCAGCATTTT.

The chain has TRBV5-1 and TRBJ1-1; possibly TRBD1 for D (6 bases). Germline values: CDR1 SGHRS, CDR2 YFSETQ. Between the trimmed V and J ends, which lost 5 bases and 0 bases, there was a span of 11 bases. CDR3 length equals 14 residues. CDR3 region: CASRTQGMNTEAFF. The CDR3 DNA is TGCGCCAGCAGAACACAGGGAATGAACACTGAAGCTTTCTTT.

Only a few counts were recorded for this clone. The CDR3 nucleotides read TGCGCCAGCAGCTTAACAGGGGCTGGGGCCAACGTCCTGACTTTC. Protein sequence: CASSLTGAGANVLTF. The gene calls are TRBV5-1 and TRBJ2-6, with 7 bases identical to TRBD1. Germline trimming cut 2 bases from V and 2 bases from J; bases unmatched to any gene: 1. The germline V gene encodes CDR1 SGHRS and CDR2 YFSETQ. The CDR3 is 15 residues long. Full variable domain (outside the CDR3, taken from reference TRBV5-1 and TRBJ2-6): KAGVTQTPRYLIKTRGQQVTLSCSPISGHRSVSWYQQTPGQGLQFLFEYFSETQRNKGNFPGRFSGRQFSNSRSEMNVSTLELGDSALYLCASSLTGAGANVLTFGAGSRLTVL.

This clone was picked up one time. This sequence joins TRBV5-1 and TRBJ1-3, with D unclear. Trimming removed 0 bases at V and 0 bases at J, with 10 bases between. Germline CDR1 SGHRS, CDR2 YFSETQ. The CDR3 sequence is 16 residues long. This chain's CDR3 is CASSLEQPVSGNTIYF. CDR3 sequence (DNA): TGCGCCAGCAGCTTGGAACAGCCTGTCTCTGGAAACACCATATATTTT.

J is TRBJ2-5 and V is TRBV5-1, with D possibly being TRBD1 (5 bases). Germline CDR1 SGHRS, CDR2 YFSETQ. Trimming left V 4 bases short and J 5 bases short, with 18 bases between. The CDR3 spans 15 residues. The CDR3 nucleotides are TGCGCCAGCAGCCTTCTGGGGCCGCCGATCGAGACCCAGTACTTC. Translation gives CASSLLGPPIETQYF.

The chain couples TRBV6-1 to TRBJ1-5; the match to TRBD1 covers 11 bases. The CDR3 is 16 residues long. V lost 4 bases and J lost 8; bases outside the gene matches: 10. Germline V gene data show CDR1 as MNHNS and CDR2 as SASEGT. DNA of the CDR3: TGTGCCAGCAGTGGACCAGGACAGGGGGCTTGGGAGCCCCAGCATTTT. Its translation: CASSGPGQGAWEPQHF.

V is TRBV2 and J is TRBJ1-5, with TRBD1 matching 7 bases. J was trimmed by 4 bases and V by 2 bases; bases with no gene match: 8. Germline V lookup: CDR1 SNHLY, CDR2 FYNNEI. The CDR3 runs 16 residues. The CDR3 reads CASSEPAGGKNQPQHF. The CDR3 nucleotides read TGTGCCAGCAGTGAACCGGCAGGGGGTAAGAATCAGCCCCAGCATTTT.

The V call is TRBV5-5, the J call TRBJ1-5; weak D call: TRBD1 (5 bases). Trimming shortened V by 2 bases and J by 7 bases, and 13 bases separated the two germline ends. The CDR3 is made up of 14 amino acids. Germline CDR1 SGHKS, CDR2 YYEKEE (reference sequence). The CDR3 protein is CASSFATGTQPQHF. The CDR3 coding sequence is TGTGCCAGCAGCTTCGCAACAGGTACGCAGCCCCAGCATTTT.

The rearrangement joins TRBV28 to TRBJ1-1; tentatively, D is TRBD1 (5 bases). This CDR3 is 13 amino acids long. CDR1 is MDHEN, CDR2 SYDVKM, per germline. V was clipped by 3 bases and J by 7 bases, with 12 bases between them. The CDR3 loop is CASSFQGWGEAFF. The CDR3 coding sequence is TGTGCCAGCAGTTTCCAGGGATGGGGTGAAGCTTTCTTT.

J is TRBJ1-6 and V is TRBV6-1, with D unresolved. CDR1 is MNHNS and CDR2 is SASEGT in the germline V gene. V was cut by 2 bases and J by 0 bases, with 14 bases left in between. CDR3 length equals 18 residues. The CDR3 region is CASSEFPVRSSYNSPLHF. As DNA, the CDR3 is TGTGCCAGCAGTGAATTCCCAGTTCGGAGCTCCTATAATTCACCCCTCCACTTT.

This chain connects TRBV7-6 to TRBJ2-1; 9 bases map to TRBD1. The germline V gene encodes CDR1 SGHVS and CDR2 FNYEAQ. This CDR3 is 16 amino acids long. The V gene end was trimmed by 5 bases and the J gene end by 4 bases; junction bases not matched to a gene: 9. CDR3 in DNA: TGTGCCAGCAGCGACCACGGGACAGGGAAGTACAATGAGCAGTTCTTC. Amino acids: CASSDHGTGKYNEQFF.